This section outlines one T cell receptor (beta chain) sequence together with its context. This CDR3 is missing its conserved last phenylalanine or tryptophan, likely due to a read error. Primed by a sample-barcoded 5' primer and a J-beta primer mix, a second PCR proceeded for 7 to 11 cycles. TCRdb recomputed calls from the 5' RACE reads with MiXCR, one row per CDR3 protein. Altogether about 640,000 distinct CDR3 sequences are present, under 70% being singletons, with the ten largest covering roughly 34%. The data belong to a study of blood T cells in healthy people across ages. The CDR3 runs to 18 residues. V lost 0 bases and J 0 bases, leaving 15 bases between the germline ends.

The chain recombines TRBV6-7 with TRBJ2-4, with D unclear. TRBV6-7 is treated as an ORF (open reading frame) with a function not yet certain. The receptor's source is a man aged 55 to 70 in good health. Sequences were obtained from blood. The CDR3 coding sequence is TGTGCCAGCAGTTACTCGGGCTTCACGGAAATAGCCAAAAACATTCAGTACCTC. Translated: CASSYSGFTEIAKNIQYL.